This T cell receptor (beta chain) was captured by sequencing in a study of OX40 agonist ivuxolimab in advanced cancers. Study conclusions and caveats: No antigen was identified for the clonally expanded peripheral T cells. Relative to CD4+ cells, CD8+ T cells on average had more expanded clones. By week 6 at 0.1 to 3.0 mg/kg, blood CD4+ and CD8+ T cells had expanded clonally.

Measured with immunoSEQ multiplex PCR; TCRdb has only the in-frame clones, and not every one. The sample contains 90,000 or so clones, roughly 90% of which appear only once. This clone appeared a single time. The antigen is unknown. This TCR was recovered from an adult with an advanced solid tumor such as melanoma, head and neck, liver or kidney cancer. The sample was CD4+ or CD8+ T cells sorted from blood, taken in a trial of the OX40 agonist ivuxolimab.

This chain's CDR3 is CASSLEGLGNTEAFF. CDR3 sequence (DNA): TGCGCCAGCAGCTTGGAAGGTCTGGGGAACACTGAAGCTTTCTTT. This chain joins TRBV5-1 and TRBJ1-1; D not resolved. From germline, CDR1 is SGHRS and CDR2 YFSETQ. V shed 0 bases and J shed 1 base, with 10 bases lying between them. The CDR3 extends over 15 amino acids.